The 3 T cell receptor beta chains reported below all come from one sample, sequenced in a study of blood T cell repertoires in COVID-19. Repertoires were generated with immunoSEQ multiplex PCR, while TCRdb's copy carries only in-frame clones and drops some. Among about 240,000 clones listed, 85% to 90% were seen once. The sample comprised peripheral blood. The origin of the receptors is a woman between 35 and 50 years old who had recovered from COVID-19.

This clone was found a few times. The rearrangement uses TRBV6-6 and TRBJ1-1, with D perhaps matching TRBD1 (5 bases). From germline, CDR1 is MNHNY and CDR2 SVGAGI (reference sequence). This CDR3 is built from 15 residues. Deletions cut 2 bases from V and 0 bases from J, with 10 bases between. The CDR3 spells CASSYAGGMNTEAFF. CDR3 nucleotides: TGTGCCAGCAGTTACGCGGGGGGAATGAACACTGAAGCTTTCTTT.

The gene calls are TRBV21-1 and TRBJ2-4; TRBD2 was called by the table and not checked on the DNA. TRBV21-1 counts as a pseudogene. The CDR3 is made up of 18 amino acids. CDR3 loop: CASPGTSGRERAKNIQYF. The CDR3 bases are TGTGCCAGCCCAGGGACTAGCGGGAGGGAAAGAGCCAAAAACATTCAGTACTTC.

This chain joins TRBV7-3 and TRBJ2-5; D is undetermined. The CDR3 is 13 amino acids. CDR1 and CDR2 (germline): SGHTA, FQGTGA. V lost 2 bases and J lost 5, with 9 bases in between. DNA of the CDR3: TGTGCCAGCAGCTTAGGTCTATTGGAGACCCAGTACTTC. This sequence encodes CASSLGLLETQYF.